These T cell receptor beta chains were read from a single sample in a study of blood T cell repertoires in COVID-19. Here immunoSEQ multiplex PCR was the method, and the copy in TCRdb shows in-frame clones only, minus some. The sample shows 220,000 or so clones, 80% to 90% of them seen only once. The source material was PBMCs or T cells enriched from blood (not recorded which). These receptors came from a woman aged 18-29 years in a cohort exposed to, infected with or recovered from COVID-19 (not recorded which). CDR3s include the opening cysteine and the closing phenylalanine or tryptophan. Each record gives: CDR3 DNA, CDR3 protein, J gene, V gene, D gene, clone size. The D gene is left open where the match is weak. The listing skips clone size in some rows; elsewhere it reads once, few, many or a size class.

DNA: TGTGCCAGCAGCTTAGAGGGAGATCAGCCCCAGCATTTT
CDR3: CASSLEGDQPQHF
J: TRBJ1-5
V: TRBV7-9
D: .
size: .

DNA: TGCGCCAGCAGCTCAGGGGTTACTGAAGCTTTCTTT
CDR3: CASSSGVTEAFF
J: TRBJ1-1
V: TRBV5-1
D: .
size: .

DNA: TGTGCCAGCAGTTTATGGGGCAGAAACTATGGCTACACCTTC
CDR3: CASSLWGRNYGYTF
J: TRBJ1-2
V: TRBV28
D: .
size: .

DNA: TGTGCCAGCAGCCAAGGAGGGGCGGGAGTGGGAGAGACCCAGTACTTC
CDR3: CASSQGGAGVGETQYF
J: TRBJ2-5
V: TRBV3-1/TRBV3-2
D: TRBD2
size: .

DNA: TGCGCCAGCAAGTCGGGAGCGGGAGAAGAGACCCAGTACTTC
CDR3: CASKSGAGEETQYF
J: TRBJ2-5
V: TRBV5-1
D: TRBD2
size: .

DNA: TGTGCCAGCAGCCAAGAGAACTGGAGCTCCTACGAGCAGTACTTC
CDR3: CASSQENWSSYEQYF
J: TRBJ2-7
V: TRBV3-1/TRBV3-2
D: .
size: .

DNA: TGTGCCAGCAGCTTACTGGGAGATTCCTACAATGAGCAGTTCTTC
CDR3: CASSLLGDSYNEQFF
J: TRBJ2-1
V: TRBV7-9
D: .
size: few

DNA: TGTGCCTGGAGGCTGGCGGCCAACGAGCAGTACTTC
CDR3: CAWRLAANEQYF
J: TRBJ2-7
V: TRBV30
D: .
size: .

DNA: TGTGCCACCAGTGATTTGGGAGGTCGCCAGGGGCTCCAAGAGACCCAGTACTTC
CDR3: CATSDLGGRQGLQETQYF
J: TRBJ2-5
V: TRBV24-1
D: .
size: .

DNA: TGTGCCACCAGCAGAGATCAGACTTCCAATGAGCAGTTCTTC
CDR3: CATSRDQTSNEQFF
J: TRBJ2-1
V: TRBV15
D: .
size: .

DNA: TGCGCCAGCAGCCGGGACTGGCAGGAGGAGCAGTACTTC
CDR3: CASSRDWQEEQYF
J: TRBJ2-7
V: TRBV5-1
D: .
size: .

DNA: TGTGCCAGCTCTAGCGGGCTAGCGGGGGGGAAAAAGAAGGATGAGCAGTTCTTC
CDR3: CASSSGLAGGKKKDEQFF
J: TRBJ2-1
V: TRBV18
D: TRBD2
size: .

DNA: TGTGCCAGCAGCGAATCGAGCGGGACCGAGCAGTTCTTC
CDR3: CASSESSGTEQFF
J: TRBJ2-1
V: TRBV6-4
D: TRBD2
size: .

DNA: TGTGCCAGCAGCAAACAGGGGGTTACGGGCAATGAGCAGTTCTTC
CDR3: CASSKQGVTGNEQFF
J: TRBJ2-1
V: TRBV9
D: TRBD1
size: once

DNA: TGTGCCAGCAGCCCGGACAGATATAATTCACCCCTCCACTTT
CDR3: CASSPDRYNSPLHF
J: TRBJ1-6
V: TRBV5-6
D: .
size: .

DNA: TGTGCCAGCAGAGAAGGGGGGGTAGAGAGTCAGCCCCAGCATTTT
CDR3: CASREGGVESQPQHF
J: TRBJ1-5
V: TRBV2
D: .
size: few

DNA: TGTGCCAGCAGCCACACCGGGACAGGGAATGGCTACACCTTC
CDR3: CASSHTGTGNGYTF
J: TRBJ1-2
V: TRBV13
D: TRBD1
size: .

DNA: TGTGCCAGCAGTTTTTCCCGGGACAGTTACGAGCAGTACTTC
CDR3: CASSFSRDSYEQYF
J: TRBJ2-7
V: TRBV28
D: TRBD1
size: .

DNA: TGTGCCAGCAGCCTACTAAGCGGGGCCCACAATGAGCAGTTCTTC
CDR3: CASSLLSGAHNEQFF
J: TRBJ2-1
V: TRBV6-5
D: TRBD2
size: .

DNA: TGTGCCAGCAGTTACCCGACAGGACTTCAGCCCCAGCATTTT
CDR3: CASSYPTGLQPQHF
J: TRBJ1-5
V: TRBV6-9
D: .
size: once

DNA: TGTGCCAGCAGTGATCAGGCGAGCGGTACGCAGTATTTT
CDR3: CASSDQASGTQYF
J: TRBJ2-3
V: TRBV25-1
D: .
size: .

DNA: TGCGCCAGCAGCCCGCAGATAGCAGTAGGCACAGATACGCAGTATTTT
CDR3: CASSPQIAVGTDTQYF
J: TRBJ2-3
V: TRBV5-1
D: .
size: few

DNA: TGTGCCATCAGTCCTTTTAGCGGAGCTAGCACAGATACGCAGTATTTT
CDR3: CAISPFSGASTDTQYF
J: TRBJ2-3
V: TRBV10-3
D: .
size: .

DNA: TGTGCCAGCACCCTAGAGACAGGTTCTGGAAACACCATATATTTT
CDR3: CASTLETGSGNTIYF
J: TRBJ1-3
V: TRBV7-8
D: .
size: .

DNA: TGTGCCAGCTCACCGCTAGAGGGGGTGAGGCCCGGGGACAATGAGCAGTTCTTC
CDR3: CASSPLEGVRPGDNEQFF
J: TRBJ2-1
V: TRBV18
D: .
size: once

DNA: TGTGCCAGCAGCTTAGCCGGTTCCAATGAGCAGTTCTTC
CDR3: CASSLAGSNEQFF
J: TRBJ2-1
V: TRBV7-7
D: .
size: .

DNA: TGTGCCAGTAGTTTTCAACAGGGGTTCAATCAGCCCCAGCATTTT
CDR3: CASSFQQGFNQPQHF
J: TRBJ1-5
V: TRBV19
D: TRBD1
size: .

DNA: TGTGCCAGCAGTTTGGGTGGGGGGGCCTACGAGCAGTACTTC
CDR3: CASSLGGGAYEQYF
J: TRBJ2-7
V: TRBV28
D: TRBD2
size: .

DNA: TGCGCCAGCAGTGGGGCTGGAGGGAGCGGCTACAATGAGCAGTTCTTC
CDR3: CASSGAGGSGYNEQFF
J: TRBJ2-1
V: TRBV10-1
D: .
size: .

DNA: TGTGCCAGCAGCTTATTTACGAGGCAGTACTTC
CDR3: CASSLFTRQYF
J: TRBJ2-7
V: TRBV11-2
D: .
size: few

DNA: TGTGCCACCAGTGAACAGAACACCGGGGAGCTGTTTTTT
CDR3: CATSEQNTGELFF
J: TRBJ2-2
V: TRBV24-1
D: .
size: .